This is a list of T cell receptor beta chains from one sample in a study of CD8+ T cells in alopecia areata. Assay: immunoSEQ multiplex PCR; the TCRdb copy retains only in-frame clones and omits some. The table shows over 150,000 clones, with 58% occurring only once. Sequencing used CD4+ T cells sorted from blood, obtained at week 24, from a patient treated with tofacitinib. These receptors came from a human donor with alopecia areata. Both conserved end residues are part of each CDR3. D genes are given only for firm matches. The size of a clone is reported for some rows only, either as once, few or many, or as a class for expanded clones.

clone size	V gene	J gene	D gene	CDR3 protein	CDR3 DNA
NA	TRBV29-1	TRBJ2-1	NA	CSVQVSYNEQFF	TGCAGCGTTCAGGTCTCCTACAATGAGCAGTTCTTC
NA	TRBV19	TRBJ1-1	TRBD1	CASSIRDRGLFF	TGTGCCAGTAGTATCCGGGACAGGGGATTATTCTTT
NA	TRBV6-5	TRBJ1-1	TRBD1	CASRRTGNTEAFF	TGTGCCAGCCGACGGACAGGGAACACTGAAGCTTTCTTT
NA	TRBV25-1	TRBJ1-2	NA	CASSDRPGDNGYTF	TGTGCCAGCAGTGACAGGCCAGGGGATAATGGCTACACCTTC
once	TRBV7-2	TRBJ2-5	NA	CASSTRTRETQYF	TGTGCCAGCAGCACAAGGACCCGAGAGACCCAGTACTTC
once	TRBV5-1	TRBJ1-4	NA	CASSATSTTNEKLFF	TGCGCCAGCAGCGCAACCTCGACAACTAATGAAAAACTGTTTTTT
NA	TRBV6-5	TRBJ1-2	NA	CASITPRGKGYRYTF	TGTGCCAGCATCACACCTCGGGGGAAAGGGTATCGCTACACCTTC
NA	TRBV11-2	TRBJ2-5	NA	CASSLYMGRQETQYF	TGTGCCAGCAGCTTGTACATGGGTCGGCAAGAGACCCAGTACTTC
NA	TRBV4-1	TRBJ2-5	NA	CASSQYLAEETQYF	TGCGCCAGCAGCCAATATTTAGCTGAAGAGACCCAGTACTTC
few	TRBV29-1	TRBJ2-3	NA	CSVEDLDRSTDTQYF	TGCAGCGTTGAAGATCTAGACAGAAGCACAGATACGCAGTATTTT
few	TRBV7-2	TRBJ2-7	NA	CASSLTEGYEQYF	TGTGCCAGCAGCTTAACGGAAGGGTACGAGCAGTACTTC
NA	TRBV5-1	TRBJ2-7	TRBD2	CASSFEPGRGEQYF	TGCGCCAGCAGCTTTGAGCCAGGGAGGGGCGAGCAGTACTTC
few	TRBV7-2	TRBJ2-1	NA	CASSLERLNEQFF	TGTGCCAGCAGCTTAGAACGCTTGAATGAGCAGTTCTTC
NA	TRBV10-3	TRBJ2-7	NA	CAISEARYEQYF	TGTGCCATCAGTGAGGCCCGCTACGAGCAGTACTTC
NA	TRBV6-6	TRBJ1-2	TRBD1	CASSSRDRDVGYTF	TGTGCCAGCAGTTCCCGGGACAGGGACGTTGGCTACACCTTC
NA	TRBV27	TRBJ1-2	TRBD1	CASSSPGTGAGGYTF	TGTGCCAGCAGTTCCCCCGGGACAGGGGCGGGAGGCTACACCTTC
NA	TRBV9	TRBJ2-1	TRBD1	CASSAQGARSYNEQFF	TGTGCCAGCAGCGCACAGGGGGCAAGATCCTACAATGAGCAGTTCTTC
NA	TRBV19	TRBJ2-3	TRBD2	CASNAGGRDTQYF	TGTGCCAGTAATGCGGGAGGGCGTGATACGCAGTATTTT
NA	TRBV5-1	TRBJ1-5	NA	CASSLAGDDQPQHF	TGCGCCAGCAGCTTGGCCGGGGACGATCAGCCCCAGCATTTT
NA	TRBV19	TRBJ2-3	NA	CATEDRFTDTQYF	TGTGCCACCGAAGACAGGTTCACAGATACGCAGTATTTT
few	TRBV29-1	TRBJ2-7	NA	CSVAGSPYEQYF	TGCAGCGTTGCGGGAAGCCCCTACGAGCAGTACTTC
NA	TRBV6-6	TRBJ1-5	NA	CASRQGSDNQPQHF	TGTGCCAGCAGGCAGGGTTCTGACAATCAGCCCCAGCATTTT
NA	TRBV7-2	TRBJ2-5	TRBD2	CASSPILGVAGGPSETQYF	TGTGCCAGCAGCCCCATCTTGGGGGTAGCGGGAGGGCCCTCAGAGACCCAGTACTTC
once	TRBV11-2	TRBJ2-6	NA	CASSLDGSGANVLTF	TGTGCCAGCAGCTTAGACGGTTCAGGGGCCAACGTCCTGACTTTC
few	TRBV18	TRBJ2-5	NA	CASSPNRGGQETQYF	TGTGCCAGCTCACCGAACAGGGGAGGACAAGAGACCCAGTACTTC
NA	TRBV29-1	TRBJ2-3	NA	CSVVILDTQYF	TGCAGCGTTGTAATTCTCGATACGCAGTATTTT
NA	TRBV9	TRBJ2-7	NA	CASSVADASGEQYF	TGTGCCAGCAGCGTAGCCGACGCCTCGGGGGAGCAGTACTTC
NA	TRBV6-5	TRBJ2-3	NA	CASSYSYGTSTDTQYF	TGTGCCAGCAGTTACTCATACGGGACTAGCACAGATACGCAGTATTTT
NA	TRBV15	TRBJ2-7	NA	CATSTYGGGEQYF	TGTGCCACCAGCACCTACGGAGGGGGCGAGCAGTACTTC